Below, 5 T cell receptor beta chains from the same sample are listed, as sequenced in a study of cytomegalovirus exposure and HLA in healthy donors. Amplification used 60 Vbeta primers and 13 Jbeta primers. Generated by immunoSEQ multiplex PCR, the TCRdb table keeps only in-frame clones and is missing some. The table lists about 100,000 clones, 65% to 75% of them singletons. Material for sequencing was PBMCs. Receptors originate from a woman aged 35 to 49 in good health and CMV-seronegative.

V gene TRBV18 combines with J gene TRBJ2-5; D is undetermined. Germline assignment: CDR1 KGHSH and CDR2 LQKENI. This CDR3 has 15 amino acids. V was trimmed by 3 bases and J by 3 bases, leaving 14 bases between them. CDR3 residues: CASSPADTPEETQYF. As DNA, the CDR3 is TGTGCCAGCTCACCTGCAGACACCCCTGAAGAGACCCAGTACTTC.

This sequence joins TRBV7-2 and TRBJ2-1, with 9 bases identical to TRBD2. Germline CDR1 is SGHTA and CDR2 is FQGNSA. This CDR3 region has 16 residues. Trimming removed 5 bases from V and 3 bases from J; junction bases left unmatched: 8. This CDR3 reads CASSRRPAGGYNEQFF. In DNA form, the CDR3 reads TGTGCCAGCAGCCGTCGGCCAGCGGGAGGCTACAATGAGCAGTTCTTC. Filled out from reference TRBV7-2 and TRBJ2-1, the complete variable domain reads GAGVSQSPSNKVTEKGKDVELRCDPISGHTALYWYRQSLGQGLEFLIYFQGNSAPDKSGLPSDRFSAERTGGSVSTLTIQRTQQEDSAVYLCASSRRPAGGYNEQFFGPGTRLTVL.

This chain connects TRBV11-2 to TRBJ1-5; D is unresolved. The V gene's germline CDR1 is SGHAT and CDR2 FQNNGV. Trimming removed 0 bases at V and 3 bases at J, with 9 bases between. The CDR3 runs to 15 residues. CDR3 amino acids: CASSLDRQNNQPQHF. The CDR3 DNA sequence: TGTGCCAGCAGCTTAGATCGTCAGAACAATCAGCCCCAGCATTTT.

Only a few counts were recorded for this clone. The chain uses TRBV2 and TRBJ2-7; D is unresolved. V was shortened by 8 bases and J by 0 bases, with 14 bases between the two germline ends. There are 14 residues in the CDR3. CDR1 and CDR2 from the germline V gene are SNHLY and FYNNEI. For the CDR3, the DNA is TGTGCCAGCGATAAAGCGAGGAGCTCCTACGAGCAGTACTTC. Encoded protein: CASDKARSSYEQYF.

The chain combines TRBV11-1 with TRBJ2-4; weak D call: TRBD2 (5 bases). Germline CDR1 reads SGHAT; CDR2 reads FQDESV (reference sequence). CDR3 length equals 15 residues. The V and J ends lost 4 bases and 1 base respectively, with 11 bases between them. The DNA for the CDR3 is TGTGCCAGCAGCTCCGGTCCGGGGGCCAAAAACATTCAGTACTTC. Protein product: CASSSGPGAKNIQYF.